What follows describes a single T cell receptor beta chain. This record comes from a study of cytomegalovirus exposure and HLA in healthy donors. V lost 3 bases, J lost 0 bases, and 12 bases lay in between. CDR3 length: 16 residues. Germline V CDR1 and CDR2: KGHSH, LQKENI. Primers included in the PCR were 60 Vbeta and 13 Jbeta primers. Generated by immunoSEQ multiplex PCR, the TCRdb table keeps only in-frame clones and is missing some. The sample carries over 60,000 clones, about 80% recorded once. The chain is built from TRBV18 and TRBJ2-1, with D uncertain. The sequence was obtained from a man between 18 and 29 years old in good health and CMV-seronegative. The sequencing input was PBMCs. CDR3 amino acids: CASSPSTPISYNEQFF. The DNA for the CDR3 is TGTGCCAGCTCACCTTCGACACCAATCTCCTACAATGAGCAGTTCTTC.